The 14 T cell receptor beta chains in this list originate from one sample, sequenced in a study of OX40 agonist ivuxolimab in advanced cancers. The method was the immunoSEQ multiplex PCR assay. The table comes from immuneACCESS by way of TCRdb, which keeps in-frame sequences with V and J called. Part of the clones is missing from these tables; in studies checked, under half for an unresolved V gene and the rest for unknown reasons. Recorded for this sample are approximately 35,000 clones; approximately 76% of them occurred a single time. The top ten clonotypes cover over 20% of the sample. The starting material was CD4+ or CD8+ T cells sorted from blood, obtained in a trial of the OX40 agonist ivuxolimab. These receptors all stem from an adult with an advanced solid tumor such as melanoma, head and neck, liver or kidney cancer.

This chain connects TRBV7-2 to TRBJ2-1; the D gene is possibly TRBD2 (5 bases). V lost 7 bases and J lost 0, with 10 bases in between. This CDR3 is 14 amino acids long. Germline CDR1 is SGHTA and CDR2 is FQGNSA. The CDR3 loop reads CASMRATSYNEQFF. The CDR3 DNA reads TGTGCCAGCATGAGGGCGACCTCCTACAATGAGCAGTTCTTC. Combining the CDR3 with reference TRBV7-2 and TRBJ2-1 gives the whole variable domain GAGVSQSPSNKVTEKGKDVELRCDPISGHTALYWYRQSLGQGLEFLIYFQGNSAPDKSGLPSDRFSAERTGGSVSTLTIQRTQQEDSAVYLCASMRATSYNEQFFGPGTRLTVL.

This clone was seen a handful of times. The rearrangement joins TRBV5-4 to TRBJ2-7; D uncertain. Germline lookup yields CDR1 SGHNT and CDR2 YYREEE (reference sequence). V gave up 0 bases and J gave up 6 bases, with 7 bases separating them. The CDR3 extends over 12 amino acids. The CDR3 here is CASSLGLGEQYF. DNA of the CDR3: TGTGCCAGCAGCTTGGGACTCGGCGAGCAGTACTTC. The complete variable domain, with remaining parts taken from reference TRBV5-4 and TRBJ2-7, reads ETGVTQSPTHLIKTRGQQVTLRCSSQSGHNTVSWYQQALGQGPQFIFQYYREEENGRGNFPPRFSGLQFPNYSSELNVNALELDDSALYLCASSLGLGEQYFGPGTRLTVT.

The count of this clone is one. The chain employs TRBV6-4 and TRBJ1-2; 8 bases line up with TRBD1. The V and J ends lost 7 bases and 4 bases, in that order; junction bases with no gene match: 8. The CDR3 contains 14 residues. Germline V CDR1 and CDR2: MRHNA, SNTAGT. The CDR3 nucleotides are TGTGCCAGCAAAGACAGGGGACTTCGCTATGGCTACACCTTC. As protein: CASKDRGLRYGYTF.

The chain carries TRBV6-1 and TRBJ2-5; D assignment may be TRBD1 or TRBD2 (5 bases each). This CDR3 spans 15 amino acids. Deletions cut 2 bases from V and 9 bases from J, with 19 bases between. Germline values: CDR1 MNHNS, CDR2 SASEGT. The CDR3 bases are TGTGCCAGCAGTGAACCCGGGACCCAGCTTGGGGCCCAGTACTTC. Amino acids: CASSEPGTQLGAQYF.

The chain links TRBV7-9 to TRBJ1-4; D is undetermined. CDR3 length equals 12 residues. The germline V gene encodes CDR1 SEHNR and CDR2 FQNEAQ (reference sequence). Trimming pared 2 bases from V and 9 bases from J, leaving 7 bases between. The CDR3 is CASSLIAQKLFF. CDR3 DNA sequence: TGTGCCAGCAGCTTAATTGCTCAAAAACTGTTTTTT.

The chain couples TRBV4-1 to TRBJ2-1, with 12 nucleotides matching TRBD2. Germline CDR1 is MGHRA and CDR2 is YSYEKL. This CDR3 spans 15 amino acids. The trim removed 4 bases at V and 9 bases at J, leaving 7 bases unmatched. The CDR3 coding sequence is TGCGCCAGCAGCCCCTCGACTAGCGGGGGAGGTGAGCAGTTCTTC. Amino acids: CASSPSTSGGGEQFF.

This sequence joins TRBV19 and TRBJ1-1, with 7 bases fitting TRBD1. The V gene end was trimmed by 8 bases and the J gene end by 0 bases; junction bases not matched to a gene: 12. The CDR3 spans 16 residues. CDR1 and CDR2 (germline): LNHDA, SQIVND (reference sequence). Written as DNA, the CDR3 is TGTGCCAGTCGTACTACAGGGGCCGACCTGAACACTGAAGCTTTCTTT. It encodes CASRTTGADLNTEAFF. The full variable domain, its missing parts supplied by reference TRBV19 and TRBJ1-1, is DGGITQSPKYLFRKEGQNVTLSCEQNLNHDAMYWYRQDPGQGLRLIYYSQIVNDFQKGDIAEGYSVSREKKESFPLTVTSAQKNPTAFYLCASRTTGADLNTEAFFGQGTRLTVV.

This chain joins TRBV11-2 and TRBJ1-2; 9 bases match TRBD1. The V gene end was trimmed by 0 bases and the J gene end by 4 bases; junction bases not matched to a gene: 9. CDR3 length: 17 amino acids. Germline lookup yields CDR1 SGHAT and CDR2 FQNNGV. The DNA of the CDR3 is TGTGCCAGCAGCTTAGATGGGACAGGGCGCAACTTCTATGGCTACACCTTC. Its protein product is CASSLDGTGRNFYGYTF.

The rearrangement joins TRBV11-2 to TRBJ1-2; D may be TRBD1 (6 bases). In germline, CDR1 is SGHAT, CDR2 FQNNGV. Trimming left V 2 bases short and J 3 bases short, with 13 bases between. This CDR3 spans 15 amino acids. The DNA for the CDR3 is TGTGCCAGCAGCTTACTGGGACATATGGACTATGGCTACACCTTC. Translation gives CASSLLGHMDYGYTF.

This sequence joins TRBV7-2 and TRBJ2-5, with 9 positions matching TRBD2. The CDR3 runs to 15 residues. Unmatched junction bases numbered 6, after V lost 3 bases and J lost 4 bases. Germline-derived CDR1 and CDR2 are SGHTA and FQGNSA. CDR3 loop: CASSLQRGVLETQYF. CDR3 in DNA: TGTGCCAGCAGCTTGCAGCGGGGGGTTTTAGAGACCCAGTACTTC.

The chain employs TRBV7-3 and TRBJ2-5; D might be TRBD1 or TRBD2, each matching 5 bases. V lost 2 bases and J 2 bases, leaving 15 bases between the germline ends. The germline CDR1 and CDR2 sequences are SGHTA and FQGTGA. The CDR3 is made up of 16 amino acids. CDR3 DNA sequence: TGTGCCAGCAGCTTATCCTCCGGGACGGGACAAGAGACCCAGTACTTC. This sequence encodes CASSLSSGTGQETQYF.

The genes are TRBV20-1 and TRBJ2-4; D may be TRBD1 (6 bases). CDR1 DFQATT and CDR2 SNEGSKA come from the germline V gene (reference sequence). The V gene lost 6 bases and the J gene lost 5 bases, with 8 bases spanning the gap. The CDR3 extends over 11 amino acids. CDR3 nucleotide sequence: TGCAGTGCGTACAGGGAAAACATTCAGTACTTC. This sequence encodes CSAYRENIQYF.

In this sample, this clone is large. CDR3 nucleotide sequence: TGTGCCAGCAGCGTACATTTAGGGCCGACTAACACCGGGGAGCTGTTTTTT. Amino acids: CASSVHLGPTNTGELFF. The rearrangement links TRBV9 to TRBJ2-2; no definite D call. The V end lost 1 base, the J end lost 2 bases, and 15 bases lay between the germline ends. The germline V gene encodes CDR1 SGDLS and CDR2 YYNGEE. The CDR3 has 17 residues.

The V gene is TRBV5-1, the J gene TRBJ2-1, with D uncertain. Germline CDR1 is SGHRS and CDR2 is YFSETQ. CDR3 length: 13 residues. Trimming removed 0 bases from V and 4 bases from J, with 5 bases in between. In nucleotides, the CDR3 is TGCGCCAGCAGCTTGGGGCAGTACAATGAGCAGTTCTTC. This codes for CASSLGQYNEQFF.